Below, 32 T cell receptor beta chains from the same sample are listed, as sequenced in a study of vaccination and CD4 T cells after COVID-19 (dated 2022 in TCRdb). No cognate antigen is known for these TCRs. This sample's treatment or condition label indicates: approximately 9-day PBMC culture with coronavirus spike peptide pools or control peptides (ViraFEST assay). CD4+ T cells from unexposed donors were collected before the COVID-19 pandemic (2011-2018). The library was obtained by PCR. This sample was sequenced with an Illumina iSeq 100. At the Johns Hopkins FTIC core, DNA from the cultured CD4+ T cells underwent TCR sequencing with the Oncomine TCR Beta short-read assay. The QIAamp micro DNA kit was used to extract genomic DNA from the cultured CD4+ T cells. The public reads were run again by TCRdb, first through fastp at Q25 and then through MiXCR, and only productive beta chains were kept. Every entry covers one CDR3 protein and lists the most common genes and DNA from its rows. In all, the sample holds over 9,000 distinct CDR3 sequences, and less than 40% of those were seen once. The ten largest account for approximately 14% of the sample.

The sample consisted of CD4+ T cells from blood, cultured in vitro. These receptors were collected from a human donor in good health.

The V gene is TRBV11-1, the J gene TRBJ2-7, with D perhaps matching TRBD1 (7 bases). V lost 5 bases to trimming and J lost 5 bases, with 19 bases between them. In germline, CDR1 is SGHAT, CDR2 FQDESV (reference sequence). CDR3 length equals 15 residues. This chain's CDR3 is CASSTQGEAFDEQYF. The CDR3 DNA sequence: TGTGCCAGCAGCACCCAGGGGGAGGCCTTCGACGAGCAGTACTTC.

The rearrangement links TRBV19 to TRBJ1-5, with D tentatively TRBD1 (5 bases). CDR3 size: 18 residues. Per the germline V gene, CDR1 is LNHDA and CDR2 is SQIVND (reference sequence). V shed 6 bases and J shed 1 base, with 22 bases lying between them. The CDR3 loop is CASSIWGRRGTSNQPQHF. The CDR3 DNA reads as TGTGCCAGTAGCATTTGGGGTCGCCGGGGCACAAGCAATCAGCCCCAGCATTTT.

The rearrangement uses TRBV11-3 and TRBJ2-2; TRBD2 aligns across 9 bases. The germline gives CDR1 SGHNT, CDR2 YENEEA. V was clipped by 1 base and J by 6 bases; unmatched bases: 3. The CDR3 is made up of 15 amino acids. This CDR3 is CASSLVAGAAGELFF. CDR3 nucleotides: TGTGCCAGCAGCTTAGTAGCGGGAGCGGCCGGGGAGCTGTTTTTT.

The chain employs TRBV7-7 and TRBJ2-5, with D possibly matching TRBD2 (5 bases). The CDR3 covers 14 residues. Germline V lookup: CDR1 SSHAT, CDR2 FNYEAQ (reference sequence). The DNA of the CDR3 is TGTGCTAGCTCCCCCGGACTGGCCCAAGAGACCCAGTACTTC. Translated: CASSPGLAQETQYF.

This clonotype was counted a few times. J is TRBJ1-1 and V is TRBV7-3, with no clear D. The germline gives CDR1 SGHTA, CDR2 FQGTGA. The CDR3 covers 13 residues. Deletions cut 5 bases from V and 4 bases from J, with 11 bases between. The CDR3 DNA reads as TGTGCCAGCAGCCAACTCGTGGGCACTGAAGCTTTCTTT. This gives the protein CASSQLVGTEAFF.

The chain links TRBV6-5 to TRBJ2-5, with TRBD2 matching 7 bases. CDR3 length: 16 amino acids. With V trimmed by 2 bases and J by 2 bases, 8 bases remained unmatched. Germline loops: CDR1 MNHEY, CDR2 SVGAGI. CDR3 DNA: TGTGCCAGCAGTTACACCAATCTAGCGGCGCAAGAGACCCAGTACTTC. Translation gives CASSYTNLAAQETQYF.

V is TRBV20-1 and J is TRBJ1-1; no clear D gene. Germline CDR1 is DFQATT and CDR2 is SNEGSKA (reference sequence). This CDR3 spans 11 amino acids. The CDR3 bases are TGCAGCGCGTCCAAGAACACTGAAGCTTTCTTT. Translation gives CSASKNTEAFF.

This clonotype has a handful of counts. The rearrangement joins TRBV7-8 to TRBJ1-2; 7 bases match TRBD1. CDR1 SGHVS and CDR2 FQNEAQ come from the germline V gene. After removal of 5 bases from V and 3 bases from J, the junction contained 15 bases not matched to a gene. The CDR3 extends over 17 amino acids. CDR3 region: CASSMKGQSQPHYGYTF. As DNA, the CDR3 is TGTGCCAGCAGCATGAAGGGACAGTCACAACCCCACTATGGCTACACCTTC.

About this clonotype itself: A junction boundary mismatches the germline segment, possibly from a read error. In nucleotides, the CDR3 is TGTGCCAGCAGTATACCGGGACAAGGGAAAGGGAGGGTCTTC. Protein sequence: CASSIPGQGKGRVF. The genes are TRBV28 and TRBJ1-2; D perhaps matches TRBD1 (6 bases). From germline, CDR1 is MDHEN and CDR2 SYDVKM. The CDR3 is made up of 14 amino acids.

This chain joins TRBV7-8 and TRBJ2-7; TRBD2 is a possible D gene (5 bases). V was cut by 5 bases and J by 3 bases, with 14 bases left in between. The CDR3 is 14 amino acids. Germline-derived CDR1 and CDR2 are SGHVS and FQNEAQ. Here the CDR3 DNA reads TGTGCCAGCAGCCGTACGACTACCGTCTACGAGCAGTACTTC. Translation: CASSRTTTVYEQYF.

The chain combines TRBV10-2 with TRBJ1-2, with D unresolved. The CDR3 extends over 14 amino acids. CDR1 WSHSY and CDR2 SAAADI come from the germline V gene. The V and J ends lost 2 bases and 8 bases respectively, with 15 bases between them. This chain's CDR3 is CASSEVKDARGYTF. The CDR3 DNA is TGCGCCAGCAGTGAGGTTAAAGACGCCAGAGGCTACACCTTC.

The chain combines TRBV5-1 with TRBJ1-6; maybe TRBD1 (6 bases). CDR3 length equals 14 residues. Germline CDR1 SGHRS, CDR2 YFSETQ. V was shortened by 3 bases and J by 11 bases, with 15 bases between the two germline ends. CDR3 loop: CASSSAGATAPLHF. Here the CDR3 DNA reads TGCGCCAGCAGCTCGGCGGGGGCAACGGCACCCCTCCACTTT.

The genes are TRBV28 and TRBJ2-7; TRBD1 matches at 8 bases. V gave up 4 bases and J gave up 3 bases; unmatched junction bases: 2. The CDR3 covers 13 residues. From germline, CDR1 is MDHEN and CDR2 SYDVKM. This chain's CDR3 is CASSYRGDYEQYF. CDR3 DNA sequence: TGTGCCAGCAGTTACAGGGGGGACTACGAGCAGTACTTC.

A few counts support this clonotype. The chain joins TRBV19 to TRBJ2-7, with 9 positions matching TRBD2. The junction had 7 bases not matched to a gene; V was cut back by 1 base and J by 6 bases. This CDR3 has 15 residues. Germline CDR1 LNHDA, CDR2 SQIVND (reference sequence). The CDR3 is CASSIGAGGPFEQYF. CDR3 nucleotide sequence: TGTGCCAGTAGTATAGGGGCGGGAGGGCCTTTCGAGCAGTACTTC.

CDR3 sequence: CASSPSGSWDNEQFF. As DNA, the CDR3 is TGTGCCAGCAGTCCCAGCGGGAGCTGGGACAATGAGCAGTTCTTC. This sequence joins TRBV6-1 and TRBJ2-1; TRBD2 aligns across 8 bases. The CDR3 has 15 residues. Germline loops: CDR1 MNHNS, CDR2 SASEGT. V lost 5 bases to trimming and J lost 5 bases; unmatched junction nucleotides: 8.

This clonotype was counted only a few times. The chain is built from TRBV28 and TRBJ1-6; 8 bases match TRBD1. The CDR3 is made up of 16 amino acids. With V trimmed by 1 base and J by 10 bases, 9 bases remained unmatched. The germline gives CDR1 MDHEN, CDR2 SYDVKM. The CDR3 DNA reads as TGTGCCAGCAGTTTATTGGCAGGGGGCGAGGGATCACCCCTCCACTTT. This sequence encodes CASSLLAGGEGSPLHF.

This rearrangement joins TRBV7-9 to TRBJ2-1; 10 bases are shared with TRBD2. Germline V gene lookup returns CDR1 SEHNR and CDR2 FQNEAQ (reference sequence). With V trimmed by 3 bases and J by 6 bases, 14 bases remained unmatched. The CDR3 sequence is 18 residues long. This CDR3 is CASSFPHRLAGVRNEQFF. In nucleotides, the CDR3 is TGTGCCAGCAGCTTTCCCCATAGGCTAGCGGGAGTCCGCAATGAGCAGTTCTTC.

The chain links TRBV5-4 to TRBJ2-7; TRBD1 or TRBD2 may be the D gene (6 bases each). CDR1 SGHNT and CDR2 YYREEE come from the germline V gene (reference sequence). The CDR3 contains 14 residues. Trimming removed 0 bases at V and 6 bases at J, with 13 bases between. This chain's CDR3 is CASSLDGGRPEQYF. The CDR3 nucleotides are TGTGCCAGCAGCTTGGATGGGGGGCGCCCCGAGCAGTACTTC.

V is TRBV6-2 or TRBV6-3 and J is TRBJ2-5, with D unclear. The ends were cut back, 5 bases at V and 5 bases at J, with 12 bases in the middle. Germline-derived CDR1 and CDR2 are MNHEY and SVGEGT. There are 13 residues in the CDR3. The CDR3 region is CASSHGAWETQYF. CDR3 DNA sequence: TGTGCCAGCAGTCACGGAGCATGGGAGACCCAGTACTTC.

The CDR3 sequence: CASKGQGASGELFF. In DNA, the CDR3 is TGTGCCAGTAAAGGACAGGGGGCATCCGGGGAGCTGTTTTTT. V and J are TRBV19 and TRBJ2-2, with 11 bases aligning to TRBD1. The J segment lost 6 bases and the V segment lost 7 bases, leaving 4 bases of the junction unmatched. The CDR3 loop spans 14 amino acids. Germline V lookup: CDR1 LNHDA, CDR2 SQIVND (reference sequence).

This chain uses TRBV27 with TRBJ1-1; D possibly corresponds to TRBD1 (6 bases). The CDR3 runs to 14 residues. Germline V gene data show CDR1 as MNHEY and CDR2 as SMNVEV (reference sequence). The ends were cut back, 8 bases at V and 11 bases at J, with 24 bases in the middle. The DNA of the CDR3 is TGTGCCAGCGGTATCCCAGGGGAGATTGGGGGCGCTTTCTTT. This encodes CASGIPGEIGGAFF.

The V call is TRBV23-1, the J call TRBJ2-7, with TRBD1 matching 8 bases. TRBV23-1 is known as an ORF, though its function is uncertain. Trimming cost V 4 bases and J 5 bases; bases outside gene matches: 22. The CDR3 totals 19 residues. The CDR3 sequence: CASSPLSGGLSFRCHEQYF. CDR3 DNA: TGCGCCAGCAGTCCTCTCTCAGGGGGCTTATCCTTCCGCTGCCACGAGCAGTACTTC.

This clonotype was seen just once. The gene calls are TRBV6-1 and TRBJ2-2; tentative D call: TRBD1 (6 bases). The CDR3 loop spans 15 amino acids. The V gene's germline CDR1 is MNHNS and CDR2 SASEGT. The germline V and J ends were trimmed by 6 bases and 6 bases, with 17 bases remaining between them. The CDR3: CASSVIGRGAGELFF. Here the CDR3 DNA reads TGTGCCAGCAGCGTGATAGGCAGGGGAGCCGGGGAGCTGTTTTTT.

This CDR3 reads CATSRDGSTDTQYF. The CDR3 DNA is TGTGCCACCAGCAGAGATGGTAGCACAGATACGCAGTATTTT. The chain links TRBV15 to TRBJ2-3; D is ambiguous. Germline lookup yields CDR1 LNHNV and CDR2 YYDKDF (reference sequence). Trimming shortened V by 0 bases and J by 0 bases, and 4 bases separated the two germline ends. The length of the CDR3 is 14 residues.

J is TRBJ1-1 and V is TRBV7-2; D gene uncertain. Trimming cost V 2 bases and J 5 bases, with 6 bases left between them. The germline gives CDR1 SGHTA, CDR2 FQGNSA. The CDR3 runs to 12 residues. CDR3 in DNA: TGTGCCAGCAGCTTAAGGAAGACTGAAGCTTTCTTT. It specifies CASSLRKTEAFF.

This rearrangement joins TRBV5-4 to TRBJ2-3; TRBD2 matches 11 bases. This CDR3 has 17 amino acids. Germline CDR1 SGHNT, CDR2 YYREEE (reference sequence). The trim removed 4 bases at V and 2 bases at J, leaving 9 bases unmatched. CDR3 in amino acids: CASSPGGLADFTDTQYF. In DNA form, the CDR3 reads TGTGCCAGCAGCCCTGGGGGACTAGCGGACTTCACAGATACGCAGTATTTT.

This clonotype showed up just a few times. This chain links TRBV6-1 with TRBJ1-1, with 8 bases aligning to TRBD1. The CDR3 has 18 amino acids. The germline V gene has CDR1 MNHNS and CDR2 SASEGT. With V trimmed by 4 bases and J by 1 base, 14 bases remained unmatched. CDR3 nucleotide sequence: TGTGCCAGCAGTGTCCGACCGACAGGGGAGTACCCGAACACTGAAGCTTTCTTT. It specifies CASSVRPTGEYPNTEAFF.

V and J are TRBV28 and TRBJ1-5; D unresolved. This CDR3 spans 15 amino acids. Germline CDR1 reads MDHEN; CDR2 reads SYDVKM. V lost 5 bases, J lost 3 bases, and 14 bases lay in between. Written as DNA, the CDR3 is TGTGCCAGCAGTATCGGTATAGTTTACAATCAGCCCCAGCATTTT. This gives the protein CASSIGIVYNQPQHF.

The chain combines TRBV9 with TRBJ1-6; D gene ambiguous. Trimming took off 2 bases at V and 7 bases at J, with 13 bases between the two ends. The germline CDR1 and CDR2 sequences are SGDLS and YYNGEE. The CDR3 covers 15 residues. Here the CDR3 reads CASSVSPFINSPLHF. The CDR3 region has the DNA TGTGCCAGCAGCGTTAGTCCATTCATAAATTCACCCCTCCACTTT.

This clonotype was detected only a few times. The chain combines TRBV20-1 with TRBJ1-5; D not resolved. V was cut by 6 bases and J by 6 bases, with 18 bases left in between. This CDR3 region has 14 residues. Germline V gene data show CDR1 as DFQATT and CDR2 as SNEGSKA (reference sequence). CDR3 in DNA: TGCAGTGCCGCACCCGTTGCCGGCGGTCAGCCCCAGCATTTT. This codes for CSAAPVAGGQPQHF.

The rearrangement joins TRBV20-1 to TRBJ1-2; the D gene is possibly TRBD1 (5 bases). CDR3 size: 13 residues. The V end lost 3 bases, the J end lost 4 bases, and 12 bases lay between the germline ends. Germline loops: CDR1 DFQATT, CDR2 SNEGSKA (reference sequence). CDR3 sequence: CSARRSGAYGYTF. The CDR3, as DNA: TGCAGTGCTAGGCGTTCCGGGGCCTATGGCTACACCTTC.

This sequence joins TRBV25-1 and TRBJ2-3, with D uncertain. The CDR3 is 14 residues long. Germline lookup yields CDR1 MGHDK and CDR2 SYGVNS. V dropped 7 bases and J dropped 0 bases, with 11 bases sitting between them. Here the CDR3 DNA reads TGTGCCAGCACGGACGGATCTAGCACAGATACGCAGTATTTT. Its protein is CASTDGSSTDTQYF.